This TCR beta chain was sequenced in a study of blood T cell repertoires in COVID-19. Study-wide background: COVID-19 samples from acute and convalescent phases originated in the United States, Italy and Spain. T cells, B-cell-depleted T cells, or PBMCs provided the cDNA or gDNA that served as material.

V lost 6 bases and J 6 bases, leaving 9 bases between the germline ends. CDR1 and CDR2 (germline): MNHEY, SVGEGT. The CDR3 length is 11 residues. Authors' analysis steps: Using reference gene primer amplification, nucleated cell counts were estimated. Here immunoSEQ multiplex PCR was the method, and the copy in TCRdb shows in-frame clones only, minus some. Clone size and V and J calls were adopted from that table, with D and trimming inferred from the DNA. The data contain roughly 240,000 clones, about 90% of them singletons. This chain uses TRBV6-2 or TRBV6-3 with TRBJ2-7; D is unclear. Specimen: peripheral blood. The clonotype comes from a woman aged 25-40 years who had recovered from COVID-19. This CDR3 is CASSTFGEQYF. The CDR3 DNA reads TGTGCCAGCAGCACTTTCGGCGAGCAGTACTTC.